This TCR beta chain was identified in a study of beta chain features in type 1 diabetes. This clone was detected only a few times. Antigen specificity is unknown. Whole-study results and caveats: Shortening of TCRB CDR3s, moderate but significant, appeared in all four CD4+ subsets of Type 1 diabetes patients. Patients with type 1 diabetes carried fewer insertions and had more deletions at their VDJ junctions. These data did not resolve whether HLA type affects TCRB rearrangement.

Germline V gene lookup returns CDR1 SQVTM and CDR2 ANQGSEA. The CDR3 has 13 residues. V shed 3 bases and J shed 6 bases, with 12 bases lying between them. Sorted CD4+ subsets: naive, central memory, regulatory, stem cell-like memory (CD45RO/CCR7/CD25/CD127/CD95/CD27 panel). The sequenced template was cDNA made from the entire isolated RNA. Sequencing of naive, central memory and regulatory T cell samples gave an average of approximately 3.8 million reads. TCRdb keeps only in-frame clones here, not all; method: immunoSEQ multiplex PCR. Among about 700,000 clones, roughly 13% were seen once, and the ten largest hold approximately 0.02%.

The sequenced sample was naive CD4+ T cells from blood. The clonotype comes from a man aged 18 to 29 with type 1 diabetes. The chain employs TRBV29-1 and TRBJ1-5; perhaps TRBD1 as D (5 bases). CDR3 nucleotide sequence: TGCAGCGTTGAGATGGGGAGGGGTCAGCCCCAGCATTTT. This gives the protein CSVEMGRGQPQHF.